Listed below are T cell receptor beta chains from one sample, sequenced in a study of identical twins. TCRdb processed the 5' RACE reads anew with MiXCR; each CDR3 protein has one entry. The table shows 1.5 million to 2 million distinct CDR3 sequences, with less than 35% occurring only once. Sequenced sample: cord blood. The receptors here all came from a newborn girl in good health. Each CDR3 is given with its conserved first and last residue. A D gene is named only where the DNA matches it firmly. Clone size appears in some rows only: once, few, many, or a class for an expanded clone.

TGTGCCAGCAGTCCGGGGGGCGCAGGCTATGGCTACACCTTC CASSPGGAGYGYTF . TRBV28 . TRBJ1-2
TGCGCCAGCAGACTAAGCGAAGAGACCCAGTACTTC CASRLSEETQYF . TRBV5-1 . TRBJ2-5
TGTGCCACCAGCAGAGAGGACACCCGCAATCAGCCCCAGCATTTT CATSREDTRNQPQHF . TRBV15 . TRBJ1-5
TGTGCCCCCCAAAGGAGCGGGGATTACACAGATACGCAGTATTTT CAPQRSGDYTDTQYF . TRBV21-1 . TRBJ2-3
TGTGCCAGCAGTTTACACAGGGGAGCCTACGAGCAGTACTTC CASSLHRGAYEQYF . TRBV12-3/TRBV12-4 TRBD1 TRBJ2-7
TGTGCCAGCAGTTACACGACTAGCGGGTGGTCCTACGAGCAGTACTTC CASSYTTSGWSYEQYF . TRBV6-2/TRBV6-3 TRBD2 TRBJ2-7
TGTGCCATCTTACTAGGAGTTAAGGAGACCCAGTACTTC CAILLGVKETQYF few TRBV6-1 . TRBJ2-5
TGTGCCAGCAGCCAAGAGGGACAGGGTCCCTATGGCTACACCTTC CASSQEGQGPYGYTF . TRBV4-2 TRBD1 TRBJ1-2
TGCGCCAGCAGCTTGATGCTGAACGGCGGACAAGAGACCCAGTACTTC CASSLMLNGGQETQYF . TRBV5-1 . TRBJ2-5
TGCAGCGTTGGTGAGGCCTACGCGACCGGGGAGCTGTTTTTT CSVGEAYATGELFF . TRBV29-1 . TRBJ2-2
TGTGCCAGCGTAGACAGTAACAATCAGCCCCAGCATTTT CASVDSNNQPQHF . TRBV6-1 . TRBJ1-5
TGTGCCAGCAGCTTCCGGGACTACAATGAGCAGTACTTC CASSFRDYNEQYF few TRBV7-2 TRBD2 TRBJ2-7
TGTGCCATCAGACCATCGGGCAGGGGGACAGGGATCTACGAGCAGTACTTC CAIRPSGRGTGIYEQYF many TRBV10-3 TRBD1 TRBJ2-7
TGCAGCGTTGCGCACACCCAAGAGACCCAGTACTTC CSVAHTQETQYF many TRBV29-1 . TRBJ2-5
TGCAGTGCTACGAAATCCAGCACAGATACGCAGTATTTT CSATKSSTDTQYF . TRBV20-1 . TRBJ2-3
TGTGCCACCAGCAGGGACAATCGGGACGCCGCAGTGTATTTT CATSRDNRDAAVYF . TRBV15 . TRBJ2-3
TGTGCCAGCTCACCACGTAACCATCTCCCTCCCACAGATACGCAGTATTTT CASSPRNHLPPTDTQYF . TRBV18 . TRBJ2-3
TGTGCCATCAGTGAGTGGTGGCTAGCAAAGGGCGAGCAGTACTTC CAISEWWLAKGEQYF . TRBV10-3 . TRBJ2-7
TGTGCCAGCACACTCCGAAACGGAGATACGCAGTATTTT CASTLRNGDTQYF once TRBV6-6 . TRBJ2-3
TGTGCCAGCTCACTAACCCAGGGGGCTGGCAATCAGCCCCAGCATTTT CASSLTQGAGNQPQHF once TRBV18 TRBD1 TRBJ1-5
TGTGCCAGCAGCTTAAAAGCAGGGGGAGGCACAGATACGCAGTATTTT CASSLKAGGGTDTQYF few TRBV7-2 TRBD1 TRBJ2-3
TGTGCCAGCTCCTGGCTCGCTAACGGATACTACGAGCAGTACTTC CASSWLANGYYEQYF few TRBV6-1 . TRBJ2-7
TGTGCCATCCTACCAGGTCTGGGGAAAGGGGAGCAGTACTTC CAILPGLGKGEQYF . TRBV19 . TRBJ2-5
TGTGCCAGTAGTACTAATAATCCCAATGAGCAGTTCTTC CASSTNNPNEQFF . TRBV19 . TRBJ2-1
TGTGCCAGCAGTAGAGGGACTAGCGGGAGAGTGAGCCCCTACAATGAGCAGTACTTC CASSRGTSGRVSPYNEQYF once TRBV6-1 TRBD2 TRBJ2-7
TGCAGTGCTAGAGAAGAGATTAGCAATCAGCCCCAGCATTTT CSAREEISNQPQHF few TRBV20-1 . TRBJ1-5
TGCGCCAGCAGCCAAGATCAAGGGAGAGGGAGGCGCACAGATACGCAGTATTTT CASSQDQGRGRRTDTQYF once TRBV4-1 . TRBJ2-3
TGTGCCAGCAGCGTAGCGGGAGCAGGGTCCTACAATGAGCAGTTCTTC CASSVAGAGSYNEQFF few TRBV9 . TRBJ2-1
TGCGCCAGCAGCTTTCGCAACAGAGATACGCAGTATTTT CASSFRNRDTQYF . TRBV5-1 . TRBJ2-3
TGTGCCAGCAGCAAACATAGCGGGAGGGGGGATGAGCAGTTCTTC CASSKHSGRGDEQFF . TRBV21-1 . TRBJ2-1
TGTGCCAGCAGCATCCCCCGGGGGGCTCGATACGAGCAGTTCTTC CASSIPRGARYEQFF . TRBV5-6 . TRBJ2-1
TGTGCCAGCAGTGATGGGGACAGGGGCGCAGATACGCAGTATTTT CASSDGDRGADTQYF few TRBV25-1 TRBD1 TRBJ2-3
TGTGCCAGCAGTGAAGGTAGCCTAGCGGGAACTCCAGATACGCAGTATTTT CASSEGSLAGTPDTQYF few TRBV6-1 TRBD2 TRBJ2-3
TGTGCCATCAGTGAGCACCTTATAATAGCCAAAAACATTCAGTACTTC CAISEHLIIAKNIQYF many TRBV10-3 . TRBJ2-4
TGCAGCGTTGGTAGGGGAGGAGTCACTGAAGCTTTCTTT CSVGRGGVTEAFF . TRBV29-1 . TRBJ1-1
TGCAGTGCTAGTGCGTCCCCTAGCGGGAGCTACGAGCAGTACTTC CSASASPSGSYEQYF . TRBV20-1 TRBD2 TRBJ2-7
TGTGCCAGCAGCTCTTCGGGACTAGCGGGGGCAGATACGCAGTATTTT CASSSSGLAGADTQYF . TRBV13 TRBD2 TRBJ2-3
TGTGCCATCGGCCTAGCGGGAGTTATCACAGATACGCAGTATTTT CAIGLAGVITDTQYF . TRBV10-3 TRBD2 TRBJ2-3
TGCAGTGCAGCTAGAGGTACTAGCGGGGTGTACGAGCAGTACTTC CSAARGTSGVYEQYF . TRBV20-1 TRBD2 TRBJ2-7
TGTGCCAGCAGCACTGGGCCCACAGGGGTCCGCGAGCAGTACTTC CASSTGPTGVREQYF few TRBV9 TRBD1 TRBJ2-7
TGTGCCAGCTCTTTGGGACTAGCGGGAGACACAGATACGCGGTATTTT CASSLGLAGDTDTRYF few TRBV25-1 TRBD2 TRBJ2-3
TGTGCCAGCAGTTTACAGCGGGAGGCCTTCAATGAGCAGTACTTC CASSLQREAFNEQYF . TRBV28 TRBD2 TRBJ2-5
TGTGCCAGCAGTTACCTCGGGACAGACAACTATGGCTACACCTTC CASSYLGTDNYGYTF . TRBV6-6 TRBD1 TRBJ1-2
TGTGCCACCGACGGGACTAGCGGGGCGTACAATGAGCAGTTCTTC CATDGTSGAYNEQFF . TRBV10-3 TRBD2 TRBJ2-1
TGTGCCAGCAGTTCGTACAACAATGAGCAGTTCTTC CASSSYNNEQFF . TRBV6-2/TRBV6-3 . TRBJ2-1
TGTGCCAGCAGGCCCCACCCACGAGAAAGCACAGATACGCAGTATTTT CASRPHPRESTDTQYF . TRBV27 . TRBJ2-3
TGTGCCAGCAGCCAAGAACGAGCAGCCCCTTACAATGAGCAGTTCTTC CASSQERAAPYNEQFF . TRBV3-1 . TRBJ2-1
TGTGCCAGCAGCCCAGGACAGGGTCCCTCCTACAATGAGCAGTTCTTC CASSPGQGPSYNEQFF few TRBV14 TRBD1 TRBJ2-1
TGTGCCAGCAGTTTTCTTGCGGCGGGGAGGACCTACGAGCAGTACTTC CASSFLAAGRTYEQYF few TRBV12-3/TRBV12-4 . TRBJ2-7
TGTGCCAGCAGTAGGTTAGAGGGGACATTGACTTACGAGCAGTACTTC CASSRLEGTLTYEQYF few TRBV27 . TRBJ2-7
TGCAGTGCTCCACAGAGCAATCAGCCCCAGCATTTT CSAPQSNQPQHF few TRBV20-1 . TRBJ1-5
TGTGCCAGCAGAGACGGAATCTCCTACGAGCAGTACTTC CASRDGISYEQYF . TRBV7-9 . TRBJ2-7
TGTGCCAGCAGTTTATCGGCTGGGCTCCTCCACTTT CASSLSAGLLHF . TRBV28 . TRBJ1-6
TGCAGCGCTAGACCCAGGGTGGGCACTGAAGCTTTCTTT CSARPRVGTEAFF few TRBV20-1 . TRBJ1-1
TGTGCTAGTGGTACCACAGATACGCAGTATTTT CASGTTDTQYF many TRBV12-5 . TRBJ2-3
TGTGCCAGCAGTTACGAGGACCGGAAAATCTATGGCTACACCTTC CASSYEDRKIYGYTF . TRBV6-2/TRBV6-3 . TRBJ1-2
TGTGCCAGCAGTTTTGACAGCAAGAATGAAAAACTGTTTTTT CASSFDSKNEKLFF few TRBV12-3/TRBV12-4 . TRBJ1-4